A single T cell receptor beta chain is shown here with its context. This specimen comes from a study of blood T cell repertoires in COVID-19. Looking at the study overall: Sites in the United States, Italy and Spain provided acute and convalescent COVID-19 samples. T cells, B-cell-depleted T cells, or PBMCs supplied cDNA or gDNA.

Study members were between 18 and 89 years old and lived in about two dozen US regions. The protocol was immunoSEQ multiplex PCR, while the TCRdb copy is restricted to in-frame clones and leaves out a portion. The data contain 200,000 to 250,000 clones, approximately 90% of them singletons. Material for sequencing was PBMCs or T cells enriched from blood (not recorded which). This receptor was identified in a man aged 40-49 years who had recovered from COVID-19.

The CDR3 loop reads CASSLIRANTEAFF. In DNA form, the CDR3 reads TGTGCCAGCAGCTTGATCAGGGCGAACACTGAAGCTTTCTTT. The rearrangement uses TRBV5-8 and TRBJ1-1, with D possibly matching TRBD1 (5 bases). V shed 1 base and J shed 1 base, with 8 bases lying between them. Germline lookup yields CDR1 SGHTS and CDR2 YDEGEE. The CDR3 consists of 14 residues.